These 9 T cell receptor beta chains share one sample of origin, sequenced in a study of blood T cells in healthy people across ages. Combining a sample-barcoded 5' primer with a J-beta primer mix, a second PCR ran for roughly 6 to 11 cycles. TCRdb independently ran MiXCR on the 5' RACE reads; one entry per CDR3 protein. Of around 1.5 million distinct CDR3 sequences listed, around 39% are singletons. The specimen sequenced was blood. The origin of the receptors is a woman under 30 in good health.

This clonotype was found a few times. The CDR3 nucleotides are TGCAGTGCTAGACACAGGGATCCAGCGGGGGGATGGGAGCAGTTCTTC. Its protein is CSARHRDPAGGWEQFF. This rearrangement joins TRBV20-1 to TRBJ2-1; 9 bases map to TRBD2. The V segment lost 2 bases and the J segment 10 bases; nucleotides outside the gene matches: 15. Looked up from germline, CDR1 is DFQATT and CDR2 is SNEGSKA (reference sequence). CDR3 length equals 16 residues.

The chain carries TRBV20-1 and TRBJ2-2; no clear D. V lost 5 bases, J lost 4 bases, and 14 bases lay in between. Germline V gives CDR1 DFQATT, CDR2 SNEGSKA (reference sequence). The CDR3 covers 14 residues. This CDR3 reads CSAPPPTTTGELFF. In DNA, the CDR3 is TGCAGTGCTCCCCCCCCAACAACCACCGGGGAGCTGTTTTTT.

This clonotype was picked up many times. This chain uses TRBV5-1 with TRBJ2-2, with 10 bases fitting TRBD2. V lost 6 bases, J lost 0 bases, and 8 bases stayed unmatched. Germline V lookup: CDR1 SGHRS, CDR2 YFSETQ. This CDR3 spans 17 amino acids. CDR3 bases: TGCGCCAGCACCCGGGCTAGCGGGGGATCGAACACCGGGGAGCTGTTTTTT. It codes for CASTRASGGSNTGELFF.

The chain carries TRBV6-4 and TRBJ2-1, with D possibly TRBD2 on 5 matching bases. This CDR3 comprises 11 residues. Germline V CDR1 and CDR2: MRHNA, SNTAGT. Trimming stripped 10 bases from V and 10 bases from J, with 14 bases between. This chain's CDR3 is CAIPAGKEQFF. The CDR3, as DNA: TGTGCCATCCCCGCGGGTAAGGAGCAGTTCTTC.

The chain uses TRBV7-2 and TRBJ2-1; D may be TRBD2 (5 bases). Germline CDR1 and CDR2: SGHTA and FQGNSA. V was clipped by 4 bases and J by 6 bases, with 10 bases between them. This CDR3 region has 13 residues. The CDR3 DNA sequence: TGTGCCAGCAGCTCAGCCGGGGTCAATGAGCAGTTCTTC. Translating it yields CASSSAGVNEQFF.

The chain joins TRBV5-1 to TRBJ2-3; D gene ambiguous. This CDR3 is 15 amino acids long. V was clipped by 2 bases and J by 0 bases, with 10 bases between them. The germline CDR1 and CDR2 sequences are SGHRS and YFSETQ. In DNA, the CDR3 is TGCGCCAGCAGCTTCGCAGCGCCTAGCACAGATACGCAGTATTTT. As protein: CASSFAAPSTDTQYF.

For the CDR3, the DNA is TGTGCCAGCAACCGATGGACTAGCGGGGGCGGCGGCACAGATACGCAGTATTTT. As protein: CASNRWTSGGGGTDTQYF. The rearrangement links TRBV12-3 or TRBV12-4 to TRBJ2-3, with 13 bases fitting TRBD2. The CDR3 runs 18 residues. J was trimmed by 1 base and V by 7 bases; bases with no gene match: 11.

The chain has TRBV4-1 and TRBJ1-6; maybe TRBD1 (6 bases). The germline V gene has CDR1 MGHRA and CDR2 YSYEKL. The CDR3 loop spans 20 amino acids. The V end was cut by 1 base, the J end by 3 bases, with 22 bases between. The CDR3 DNA reads TGCGCCAGCAGCCAAGGGTTTAGTTGGTCATTCAGGGGCTATAATTCACCCCTCCACTTT. The encoded protein is CASSQGFSWSFRGYNSPLHF.

CDR3 coding DNA: TGTGCCAGCAGCCAACTAGGGGGGTCCTACAATGAGCAGTTCTTC. Translation gives CASSQLGGSYNEQFF. The chain couples TRBV7-2 to TRBJ2-1; TRBD1 or TRBD2 may be the D gene (6 bases each). V lost 5 bases to trimming and J lost 1 base, with 12 bases between them. Per germline, CDR1 SGHTA and CDR2 FQGNSA. The CDR3 is made up of 15 amino acids. Full variable domain (missing parts from reference TRBV7-2 and TRBJ2-1): GAGVSQSPSNKVTEKGKDVELRCDPISGHTALYWYRQSLGQGLEFLIYFQGNSAPDKSGLPSDRFSAERTGGSVSTLTIQRTQQEDSAVYLCASSQLGGSYNEQFFGPGTRLTVL.